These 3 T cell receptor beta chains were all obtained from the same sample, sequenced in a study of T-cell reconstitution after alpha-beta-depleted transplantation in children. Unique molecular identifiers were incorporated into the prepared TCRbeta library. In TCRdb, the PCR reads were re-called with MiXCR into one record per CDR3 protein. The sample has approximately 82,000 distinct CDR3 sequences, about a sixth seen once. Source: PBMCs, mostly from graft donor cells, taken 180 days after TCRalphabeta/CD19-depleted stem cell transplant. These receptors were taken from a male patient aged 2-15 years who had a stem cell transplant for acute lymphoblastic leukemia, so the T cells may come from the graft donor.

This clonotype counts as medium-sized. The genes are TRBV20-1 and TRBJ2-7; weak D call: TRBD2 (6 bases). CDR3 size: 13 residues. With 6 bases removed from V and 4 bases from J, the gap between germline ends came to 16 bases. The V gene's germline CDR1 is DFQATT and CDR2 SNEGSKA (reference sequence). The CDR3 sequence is CSAWTGTQYEQYF. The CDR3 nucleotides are TGCAGTGCATGGACCGGGACTCAATACGAGCAGTACTTC.

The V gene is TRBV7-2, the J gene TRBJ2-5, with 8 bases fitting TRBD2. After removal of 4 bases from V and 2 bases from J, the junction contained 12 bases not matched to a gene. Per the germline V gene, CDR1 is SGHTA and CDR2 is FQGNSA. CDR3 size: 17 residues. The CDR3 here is CASSSRGERGIQETQYF. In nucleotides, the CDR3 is TGTGCCAGCAGCTCGAGGGGGGAGCGGGGGATACAAGAGACCCAGTACTTC.

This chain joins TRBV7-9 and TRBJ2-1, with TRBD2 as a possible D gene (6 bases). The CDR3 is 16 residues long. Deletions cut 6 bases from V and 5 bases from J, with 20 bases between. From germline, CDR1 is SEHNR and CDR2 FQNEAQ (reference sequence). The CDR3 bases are TGTGCCAGCAGTCTTCAAGTTGCGGGGCCTAACAATGAGCAGTTCTTC. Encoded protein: CASSLQVAGPNNEQFF.